What follows are 23 T cell receptor beta chains derived from one specimen sequenced in a study of cytomegalovirus exposure and HLA in healthy donors. PCR primers comprised 60 Vbeta and 13 Jbeta primers. Here immunoSEQ multiplex PCR was the method, and the copy in TCRdb shows in-frame clones only, minus some. The sample holds some 220,000 clones; roughly 85% are singletons and the top ten take about 0.22%. Specimen: PBMCs. The receptors derive from a girl aged 2 to 9 in good health and CMV-seronegative.

The chain carries TRBV11-2 and TRBJ1-1, with 11 positions matching TRBD1. This CDR3 is 14 amino acids long. In germline, CDR1 is SGHAT, CDR2 FQNNGV. J lost 4 bases, V lost 6 bases, and 4 bases had no gene match. CDR3 sequence reads: CASRGTGGFTEAFF. The CDR3 DNA reads as TGTGCCAGCAGGGGGACAGGGGGGTTCACTGAAGCTTTCTTT.

J is TRBJ1-2 and V is TRBV2, with a possible D match to TRBD1 (6 bases). The CDR3 totals 14 residues. Germline values: CDR1 SNHLY, CDR2 FYNNEI. Trimming took off 7 bases at V and 3 bases at J, with 15 bases between the two ends. The CDR3 DNA is TGTGCCAGCACCAATTTAGGGGGACACTATGGCTACACCTTC. It is translated as CASTNLGGHYGYTF.

This chain joins TRBV5-1 and TRBJ2-5; 8 bases agree with TRBD2. The CDR3 covers 16 residues. The germline V gene encodes CDR1 SGHRS and CDR2 YFSETQ. Losses at the gene ends were 1 base for V and 2 bases for J; bases not matched to a gene: 7. The CDR3 sequence: CASSLRPAGVQETQYF. CDR3 sequence (DNA): TGCGCCAGCAGCTTGCGCCCAGCGGGGGTACAAGAGACCCAGTACTTC.

Only a few counts were recorded for this clone. The sample has other DNA sequences that encode this CDR3 too. The rearrangement links TRBV5-1 to TRBJ1-4, with a weak D call TRBD1 (6 bases). Deletions cut 0 bases from V and 8 bases from J, with 11 bases between. The length of the CDR3 is 14 residues. Germline CDR1 is SGHRS and CDR2 is YFSETQ. This CDR3 is CASSLVQGREKLFF. Here the CDR3 DNA reads TGCGCCAGCAGCTTGGTACAGGGACGAGAAAAACTGTTTTTT.

The chain couples TRBV2 to TRBJ1-2; D call uncertain. This CDR3 region has 12 residues. Trimming removed 1 base from V and 11 bases from J, with 11 bases in between. CDR1 is SNHLY and CDR2 is FYNNEI in the germline V gene. The CDR3 loop is CASSEVSIGYTF. CDR3 bases: TGTGCCAGCAGTGAAGTTAGCATTGGTTACACCTTC.

This chain connects TRBV4-1 to TRBJ1-3; D possibly corresponds to TRBD1 (6 bases). Germline CDR1 is MGHRA and CDR2 is YSYEKL. The V end lost 7 bases, the J end lost 0 bases, and 13 bases lay between the germline ends. The CDR3 contains 15 residues. The CDR3 spells CASTEGGSSGNTIYF. In DNA, the CDR3 is TGCGCCAGCACCGAGGGGGGGTCCTCTGGAAACACCATATATTTT.

The gene calls are TRBV11-2 and TRBJ2-7, with 14 bases aligning to TRBD2. This CDR3 contains 15 residues. V was clipped by 5 bases and J by 4 bases; unmatched bases: 4. CDR1 and CDR2 (germline): SGHAT, FQNNGV. The CDR3 spells CASSETSGRVYEQYF. The CDR3 nucleotides read TGTGCCAGCAGCGAGACTAGCGGGAGGGTTTACGAGCAGTACTTC.

V usage is TRBV18 and J usage is TRBJ1-5; 9 positions match TRBD1. The V and J ends lost 3 bases and 3 bases, in that order; junction bases with no gene match: 3. The CDR3 consists of 15 residues. Germline CDR1 reads KGHSH; CDR2 reads LQKENI. This CDR3 reads CASSPGQGSNQPQHF. The CDR3, as DNA: TGTGCCAGCTCACCGGGACAGGGTTCCAATCAGCCCCAGCATTTT.

This chain uses TRBV6-1 with TRBJ1-1; 7 bases fit TRBD1. Germline CDR1 is MNHNS and CDR2 is SASEGT. The V and J ends lost 6 bases and 6 bases, in that order; junction bases with no gene match: 4. This CDR3 is 12 amino acids long. The CDR3 loop reads CASRRTGAEAFF. CDR3 coding DNA: TGTGCCAGCAGGCGTACAGGGGCTGAAGCTTTCTTT.

Details on this clone: At one end the junction does not follow the germline gene, possibly because of a read error. This rearrangement joins TRBV6-5 to TRBJ1-5; D gene ambiguous. This CDR3 is 14 amino acids long. In germline, CDR1 is MNHEY, CDR2 SVGAGI. The CDR3, as DNA: TGTGCCAGCAGTGACTCCCCCGGGAATCAGCCCCAGCATTTT. Translating gives CASSDSPGNQPQHF.

The V gene is TRBV5-1, the J gene TRBJ1-1, with D possibly TRBD1 on 6 matching bases. Deletions cut 3 bases from V and 4 bases from J, with 13 bases between. The CDR3 has 14 amino acids. Germline V gene lookup returns CDR1 SGHRS and CDR2 YFSETQ. CDR3 protein: CASSWGGGRTEAFF. As DNA, the CDR3 is TGCGCCAGCAGCTGGGGAGGGGGGCGCACTGAAGCTTTCTTT.

The rearrangement joins TRBV25-1 to TRBJ1-5, with TRBD1 matching 8 bases. This CDR3 spans 16 amino acids. In germline, CDR1 is MGHDK, CDR2 SYGVNS. Trimming took 2 bases from V and 5 from J; bases not matched to a gene: 8. CDR3 residues: CASSEGGTGGHQPQHF. In DNA, the CDR3 is TGTGCCAGCAGTGAAGGGGGAACAGGGGGGCATCAGCCCCAGCATTTT.

The gene calls are TRBV6-1 and TRBJ1-1; 8 bases fit TRBD1. CDR1 is MNHNS and CDR2 is SASEGT in the germline V gene. Trimming removed 2 bases from V and 1 base from J; junction bases left unmatched: 6. The CDR3 length is 16 residues. Here the CDR3 reads CASSEQGAWRNTEAFF. The CDR3 DNA reads as TGTGCCAGCAGTGAACAGGGGGCCTGGAGGAACACTGAAGCTTTCTTT.

The CDR3 region has the DNA TGTGCCAGCACCCCCGGCCCGGCTAGCGGGACCGGTGAGCAGTTCTTC. It yields the protein CASTPGPASGTGEQFF. The rearrangement links TRBV5-4 to TRBJ2-1; 9 positions match TRBD2. Germline-derived CDR1 and CDR2 are SGHNT and YYREEE (reference sequence). J gave up 9 bases and V 6 bases, and 16 bases lay outside the gene matches. The CDR3 covers 16 residues.

The chain is built from TRBV7-5 and TRBJ2-3; the table calls TRBD1, which could not be checked here. TRBV7-5 is a pseudogene locus. This CDR3 has 15 residues. In DNA form, the CDR3 reads TGTGCCAGAAGCGCGGACAGACACGCTCCAGATACGCAGTATTTT. Its translation: CARSADRHAPDTQYF.

The chain employs TRBV25-1 and TRBJ2-5; 9 nucleotides agree with TRBD1. Germline V CDR1 and CDR2: MGHDK, SYGVNS. Trimming cost V 10 bases and J 5 bases; bases outside gene matches: 5. This CDR3 is built from 12 residues. The CDR3 DNA sequence: TGTGCCACTGTCGGACAGGGGGAGACCCAGTACTTC. Translating gives CATVGQGETQYF.

The V and J genes are TRBV21-1 and TRBJ2-3; TRBD1 was called by the table and not checked on the DNA. TRBV21-1 is shown as a pseudogene. The CDR3 is 15 residues long. The CDR3: CASSSRDRRTDTQYF. DNA of the CDR3: TGTGCCAGCAGCTCCCGGGACAGGAGAACAGATACGCAGTATTTT.

J is TRBJ1-5 and V is TRBV6-5; a weak D match, TRBD1 (6 bases). Germline lookup yields CDR1 MNHEY and CDR2 SVGAGI. The CDR3 consists of 13 residues. V gave up 6 bases and J gave up 4 bases, with 10 bases separating them. In DNA, the CDR3 is TGTGCCAGCAGAGTCACAGGGAATCAGCCCCAGCATTTT. Its translation: CASRVTGNQPQHF.

V is TRBV19 and J is TRBJ2-7; 11 bases map to TRBD2. The trim removed 4 bases at V and 6 bases at J, leaving 5 bases unmatched. Germline CDR1 and CDR2: LNHDA and SQIVND (reference sequence). The CDR3 totals 14 residues. The CDR3 region has the DNA TGTGCCAGTAGTAGAACCGGGACTAGCGGCGAGCAGTACTTC. As protein: CASSRTGTSGEQYF.

This chain links TRBV10-1 with TRBJ2-3; tentative D call: TRBD2 (6 bases). Germline values: CDR1 WNHNN, CDR2 SYGVQD (reference sequence). The V end lost 5 bases, the J end lost 2 bases, and 8 bases lay between the germline ends. CDR3 length equals 13 residues. This CDR3 is CASSLADTDTQYF. The CDR3 nucleotides are TGCGCCAGCAGTTTAGCGGACACAGATACGCAGTATTTT.

The rearrangement uses TRBV4-2 and TRBJ2-3; D is possibly TRBD2 (5 bases). Trimming removed 1 base at V and 2 bases at J, with 13 bases between. This CDR3 is 16 amino acids long. Germline V gene data show CDR1 as LGHNA and CDR2 as YNFKEQ. The CDR3 here is CASSQGRRRPTDTQYF. Here the CDR3 DNA reads TGTGCCAGCAGCCAAGGGCGGCGGAGGCCCACAGATACGCAGTATTTT.

The V call is TRBV5-1, the J call TRBJ1-2, with a possible D match to TRBD1 (5 bases). From germline, CDR1 is SGHRS and CDR2 YFSETQ. The CDR3 contains 12 residues. With 4 bases removed from V and 7 bases from J, the gap between germline ends came to 11 bases. The chain's CDR3 is CASSLPGGGYTF. Here the CDR3 DNA reads TGCGCCAGCAGCCTACCCGGGGGTGGCTACACCTTC.

The chain combines TRBV6-6 with TRBJ2-5, with TRBD2 matching over 8 bases. The CDR3 length is 13 residues. Trimming cost V 7 bases and J 4 bases; bases outside gene matches: 5. Germline-derived CDR1 and CDR2 are MNHNY and SVGAGI (reference sequence). Here the CDR3 reads CASTLAEVETQYF. The CDR3 region has the DNA TGTGCCAGCACACTAGCGGAAGTAGAGACCCAGTACTTC.